Below are 18 T cell receptor beta chains sequenced from a single sample in a study of cytomegalovirus exposure and HLA in healthy donors. PCR primers comprised 60 Vbeta and 13 Jbeta primers. TCRdb's table, derived via immunoSEQ multiplex PCR, lists solely in-frame clones and lacks some. The sample shows fewer than 200,000 clones, approximately 84% of them seen only once. The sequenced sample consisted of PBMCs. These TCRs come from a man aged 18 to 35 in good health and CMV-seropositive.

This chain uses TRBV5-1 with TRBJ1-1, with D unresolved. V lost 6 bases and J lost 0, with 21 bases in between. From germline, CDR1 is SGHRS and CDR2 YFSETQ. The CDR3 loop spans 17 amino acids. This CDR3 is CASTPGGGISMNTEAFF. The CDR3 DNA sequence: TGCGCCAGCACCCCCGGAGGCGGAATCAGCATGAACACTGAAGCTTTCTTT.

The chain uses TRBV4-1 and TRBJ2-7, with 9 bases identical to TRBD2. The CDR3 contains 16 residues. The junction had 7 bases not matched to a gene; V was cut back by 4 bases and J by 0 bases. Germline V lookup: CDR1 MGHRA, CDR2 YSYEKL. The CDR3 DNA is TGCGCCAGCAGCCCACCTAGCGGGAAGAGCTCCTACGAGCAGTACTTC. Translating gives CASSPPSGKSSYEQYF.

The chain uses TRBV5-1 and TRBJ2-3; TRBD1 aligns across 7 bases. Germline V CDR1 and CDR2: SGHRS, YFSETQ. After removal of 0 bases from V and 5 bases from J, the junction contained 6 bases not matched to a gene. The CDR3 sequence is 15 residues long. The CDR3 nucleotides read TGCGCCAGCAGCTTGGGTACAGGGGCGCGAGATACGCAGTATTTT. Translated, it gives CASSLGTGARDTQYF.

This clone was seen a few times. This chain uses TRBV7-2 with TRBJ2-3; possible D gene TRBD2, 5 bases. Germline values: CDR1 SGHTA, CDR2 FQGNSA. Trimming took off 3 bases at V and 1 base at J, with 14 bases between the two ends. This CDR3 contains 16 residues. CDR3 residues: CASSFRASSRTDTQYF. The DNA of the CDR3 is TGTGCCAGCAGCTTTCGCGCTAGCAGCCGCACAGATACGCAGTATTTT.

The rearrangement joins TRBV4-2 to TRBJ2-5; no reliable D call. The germline V gene has CDR1 LGHNA and CDR2 YNFKEQ. This CDR3 is 13 amino acids long. Trimming pared 2 bases from V and 2 bases from J, leaving 6 bases between. The CDR3 here is CASSQTTQETQYF. The CDR3 nucleotides are TGTGCCAGCAGCCAAACTACTCAAGAGACCCAGTACTTC.

The V gene is TRBV7-2, the J gene TRBJ2-5, with 12 bases identical to TRBD1. In germline, CDR1 is SGHTA, CDR2 FQGNSA. The CDR3 spans 16 residues. V lost 5 bases, J lost 4 bases, and 8 bases stayed unmatched. CDR3 sequence (DNA): TGTGCCAGCAGCATATTCCGGGACAGGGGGCGAGAGACCCAGTACTTC. This encodes CASSIFRDRGRETQYF.

There are a few counts of this clone. J is TRBJ2-6 and V is TRBV15, with D unclear. Trimming took off 1 base at V and 0 bases at J, with 7 bases between the two ends. The CDR3 loop spans 16 amino acids. Per germline, CDR1 LNHNV and CDR2 YYDKDF (reference sequence). CDR3 amino acids: CATSRVVGSGANVLTF. CDR3 sequence (DNA): TGTGCCACCAGCAGAGTGGTCGGCTCTGGGGCCAACGTCCTGACTTTC. The full variable domain, completed using reference TRBV15 and TRBJ2-6, is DAMVIQNPRYQVTQFGKPVTLSCSQTLNHNVMYWYQQKSSQAPKLLFHYYDKDFNNEADTPDNFQSRRPNTSFCFLDIRSPGLGDTAMYLCATSRVVGSGANVLTFGAGSRLTVL.

With regard to this clone: A junction boundary mismatches the germline segment, possibly from a read error. The chain employs TRBV15 and TRBJ2-5, with D possibly TRBD2 on 6 matching bases. The CDR3 consists of 15 residues. The germline V gene has CDR1 LNHNV and CDR2 YYDKDF (reference sequence). CDR3 bases: TGTGCCACCGGCAGTTGGCAGGGAGGCTCGGAGACCCAGTACTTC. This encodes CATGSWQGGSETQYF.

The chain carries TRBV6-5 and TRBJ1-5; 7 nucleotides agree with TRBD1. V was pared by 5 bases and J by 6 bases, with 10 bases of the junction left unmatched. The CDR3 runs to 15 residues. Germline CDR1 is MNHEY and CDR2 is SVGAGI. The DNA of the CDR3 is TGTGCCAGCAGTCCCCGACAGGGTGTAGCTCAGCCCCAGCATTTT. Translating it yields CASSPRQGVAQPQHF.

This chain connects TRBV9 to TRBJ2-7, with D possibly TRBD2 on 5 matching bases. CDR1 is SGDLS and CDR2 is YYNGEE in the germline V gene. The CDR3 contains 15 residues. The V gene lost 0 bases and the J gene lost 6 bases, with 16 bases spanning the gap. In nucleotides, the CDR3 is TGTGCCAGCAGCGTAGGGAGAGAGTATCGGGGCGAGCAGTACTTC. Translated, it gives CASSVGREYRGEQYF.

This sequence joins TRBV11-2 and TRBJ2-5; D uncertain. The end of the DNA fits TRBJ2-7 better, so the J call may be wrong. The CDR3 loop spans 13 amino acids. Germline values: CDR1 SGHAT, CDR2 FQNNGV. The CDR3 protein is CASRDWSSYEQYF. In DNA, the CDR3 is TGTGCCAGCAGGGATTGGAGCTCCTACGAGCAGTACTTC.

This sequence joins TRBV7-8 and TRBJ1-1; D call uncertain. Germline V gene data show CDR1 as SGHVS and CDR2 as FQNEAQ. The length of the CDR3 is 15 residues. Trimming removed 3 bases from V and 6 bases from J, with 17 bases in between. CDR3 bases: TGTGCCAGCAGCTTCGCCGTGGGCAAAAACGCTGAAGCTTTCTTT. Translated: CASSFAVGKNAEAFF.

The V gene is TRBV7-2, the J gene TRBJ2-3; 7 positions match TRBD2. The CDR3 runs to 16 residues. Germline lookup yields CDR1 SGHTA and CDR2 FQGNSA. Unmatched junction bases numbered 10, after V lost 1 base and J lost 6 bases. The CDR3 region has the DNA TGTGCCAGCAGCTTAGGTCTTGGCGCGGGAGTTGATACGCAGTATTTT. Encoded protein: CASSLGLGAGVDTQYF.

The J gene is TRBJ2-1, the V gene TRBV2, with D perhaps matching TRBD2 (6 bases). Germline V gives CDR1 SNHLY, CDR2 FYNNEI. V was pared by 4 bases and J by 10 bases, with 14 bases between. There are 13 residues in the CDR3. The CDR3 DNA follows: TGTGCCAGCAGTGGAGTGGCGGGGCTGGAGCAGTTCTTC. Amino acid sequence: CASSGVAGLEQFF. Together with reference TRBV2 and TRBJ2-1, the CDR3 gives the full variable domain: EPEVTQTPSHQVTQMGQEVILRCVPISNHLYFYWYRQILGQKVEFLVSFYNNEISEKSEIFDDQFSVERPDGSNFTLKIRSTKLEDSAMYFCASSGVAGLEQFFGPGTRLTVL.

In regard to this clone: A junction end diverges from the germline sequence, so it may reflect a read error. V usage is TRBV7-9 and J usage is TRBJ2-1; the D gene is possibly TRBD2 (6 bases). In germline, CDR1 is SEHNR, CDR2 FQNEAQ (reference sequence). The CDR3 contains 19 residues. The CDR3 reads CSSTYDLLPGETFLNEQFF. The CDR3 nucleotides are TGTTCCAGCACCTATGATCTATTACCGGGAGAGACTTTCCTCAATGAGCAGTTCTTC. Looking up the rest from reference TRBV7-9 and TRBJ2-1 gives the full variable domain: DTGVSQNPRHKITKRGQNVTFRCDPISEHNRLYWYRQTLGQGPEFLTYFQNEAQLEKSRLLSDRFSAERPKGSFSTLEIQRTEQGDSAMYLCSSTYDLLPGETFLNEQFFGPGTRLTVL.

CDR3 DNA sequence: TGTGCCAGCTCGACAGGGTCCGACACAGATACGCAGTATTTT. The encoded protein is CASSTGSDTDTQYF. The V and J genes are TRBV18 and TRBJ2-3; 7 nucleotides agree with TRBD1. V lost 6 bases and J lost 2; bases outside the gene matches: 5. The CDR3 consists of 14 residues. The germline gives CDR1 KGHSH, CDR2 LQKENI.

The rearrangement links TRBV4-3 to TRBJ2-7, with 7 bases identical to TRBD1. The germline V gene encodes CDR1 LGHNA and CDR2 YSLEER. The junction had 5 bases not matched to a gene; V was cut back by 1 base and J by 2 bases. This CDR3 spans 15 amino acids. CDR3 coding DNA: TGCGCCAGCAGCCAAGGAACAGGGGCGACCTACGAGCAGTACTTC. Amino acids: CASSQGTGATYEQYF.

The rearrangement links TRBV6-1 to TRBJ1-2, with 7 bases identical to TRBD1. Germline lookup yields CDR1 MNHNS and CDR2 SASEGT. Trimming at V came to 5 bases and at J to 3 bases, leaving 9 bases not matched to a gene. This CDR3 has 15 amino acids. The CDR3 here is CASSPDRVRDYGYTF. For the CDR3, the DNA is TGTGCCAGCAGTCCCGACAGGGTAAGGGACTATGGCTACACCTTC.